This T cell receptor beta chain was recorded in a study of CDR3 diversity in severe acne. TCRdb re-analysed the PCR reads in MiXCR, keeping a single row per CDR3 protein. The top ten hold about 13% of the sample, which has around 91,000 distinct CDR3 sequences, 50% to 65% seen once. CDR1 and CDR2 (germline): SGHNT, YENEEA. V trimming: 3 bases; J trimming: 1 base; junction bases outside the gene matches: 11. This CDR3 is 18 amino acids long. The source of this sequence is a male donor in good health, without acne. Sequencing was performed on blood. This chain links TRBV11-3 with TRBJ1-1; 10 nucleotides agree with TRBD1. The CDR3 reads CASSFPWDRGLQNTEAFF. CDR3 nucleotides: TGTGCCAGCAGCTTTCCCTGGGACAGGGGACTACAGAACACTGAAGCTTTCTTT.